Given below is one T cell receptor beta chain in context. The data originate from a study of CD8+ T cells in alopecia areata. J was trimmed by 5 bases and V by 5 bases; bases with no gene match: 4. CDR1 and CDR2 from the germline V gene are SGHRS and YFSETQ. The CDR3 covers 14 residues. RNA, once extracted, was reverse transcribed into cDNA for use as the sequencing template. TCRdb's copy holds only in-frame clones and misses some; the assay was immunoSEQ multiplex PCR. The data show 150,000 or so clones, roughly 50% seen once. This receptor was obtained from a human donor with alopecia areata. The chain has TRBV5-1 and TRBJ2-1, with TRBD2 matching 10 bases. Sequenced sample: CD4+ T cells sorted from blood. CDR3 nucleotides: TGCGCCAGCAGGCTACTAGCGGGGCACAATGAGCAGTTCTTC. Protein: CASRLLAGHNEQFF.